This T cell receptor (beta chain) was recovered during a study of Graves' ophthalmopathy and Graves' hyperthyroidism. The ends were cut back, 3 bases at V and 5 bases at J, with 16 bases in the middle. The CDR3 covers 15 residues. As the starting material, 10 ml of fresh peripheral blood yielded the PBMCs. TCR beta CDR3 regions were amplified from RNA transcripts. An initial RT-PCR round employing HTBI primers preceded a second-round multiplex PCR. TCRdb re-analysed the multiplex PCR reads in MiXCR, keeping a single row per CDR3 protein. The top ten hold around 9.8% of the sample, which has roughly 500,000 distinct CDR3 sequences, around 14% seen once.

The sequence came from a woman under 40 with Graves' ophthalmopathy. The rearrangement joins TRBV12-3 or TRBV12-4 to TRBJ1-1; possible D gene TRBD1, 6 bases. The material sequenced was blood. The CDR3 spells CASSFWGARRTEAFF. The CDR3 bases are TGTGCCAGCAGTTTTTGGGGGGCTAGGAGAACTGAAGCTTTCTTT.